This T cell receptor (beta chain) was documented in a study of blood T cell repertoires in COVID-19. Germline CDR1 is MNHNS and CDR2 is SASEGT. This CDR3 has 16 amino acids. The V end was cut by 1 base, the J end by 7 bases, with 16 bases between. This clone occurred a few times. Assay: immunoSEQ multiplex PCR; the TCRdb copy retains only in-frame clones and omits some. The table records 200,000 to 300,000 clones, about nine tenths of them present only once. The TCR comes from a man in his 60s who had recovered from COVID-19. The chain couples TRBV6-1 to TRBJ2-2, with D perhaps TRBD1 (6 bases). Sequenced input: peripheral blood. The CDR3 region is CASSEVWQGTNGELFF. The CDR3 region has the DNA TGTGCCAGCAGTGAAGTTTGGCAGGGGACGAACGGGGAGCTGTTTTTT.